These 27 T cell receptor beta chains were all obtained from the same sample, sequenced in a study of blood T cell repertoires in COVID-19. Generated by immunoSEQ multiplex PCR, the TCRdb table keeps only in-frame clones and is missing some. The sample records hundreds of thousands of clones, about 88% being singletons. The sequenced sample was peripheral blood. All receptors come from a woman between 65 and 79 years old with COVID-19, enrolled during active disease.

The J gene is TRBJ2-7, the V gene TRBV11-2; 7 bases are a match to TRBD1. Losses at the gene ends were 4 bases for V and 3 bases for J; bases not matched to a gene: 12. The CDR3 covers 16 residues. Per germline, CDR1 SGHAT and CDR2 FQNNGV. CDR3 loop: CASSSTGTLIIYEQYF. Written as DNA, the CDR3 is TGTGCCAGCAGCTCGACAGGGACGCTCATCATCTACGAGCAGTACTTC.

The chain links TRBV15 to TRBJ2-4; tentative D call: TRBD2 (5 bases). CDR1 LNHNV and CDR2 YYDKDF come from the germline V gene (reference sequence). The V gene lost 5 bases and the J gene lost 8 bases, with 16 bases spanning the gap. The CDR3 is 14 amino acids. CDR3 DNA sequence: TGTGCCACCAGCTCCACTCGACTAACAGACATTCAGTACTTC. Protein product: CATSSTRLTDIQYF. Full variable domain (missing parts from reference TRBV15 and TRBJ2-4): DAMVIQNPRYQVTQFGKPVTLSCSQTLNHNVMYWYQQKSSQAPKLLFHYYDKDFNNEADTPDNFQSRRPNTSFCFLDIRSPGLGDTAMYLCATSSTRLTDIQYFGAGTRLSVL.

V usage is TRBV6-5 and J usage is TRBJ2-7; weak D call: TRBD2 (7 bases). The V gene lost 7 bases and the J gene lost 2 bases, with 18 bases spanning the gap. CDR1 is MNHEY, CDR2 SVGAGI, per germline. The CDR3 is made up of 15 amino acids. This CDR3 is CASTAGGGHPYEQYF. Written as DNA, the CDR3 is TGTGCCAGCACCGCTGGGGGGGGCCACCCCTACGAGCAGTACTTC.

This clone was detected only once. The chain joins TRBV6-6 to TRBJ2-4, with 12 bases matching TRBD2. The CDR3 is 15 amino acids. From germline, CDR1 is MNHNY and CDR2 SVGAGI (reference sequence). Trimming took 7 bases from V and 4 from J; bases not matched to a gene: 5. The chain's CDR3 is CASTLAGGPKNIQYF. In DNA, the CDR3 is TGTGCCAGCACGCTAGCGGGGGGGCCAAAAAACATTCAGTACTTC.

V and J are TRBV9 and TRBJ2-2, with D tentatively TRBD2 (6 bases). Germline lookup yields CDR1 SGDLS and CDR2 YYNGEE. Trimming left V 0 bases short and J 2 bases short, with 8 bases between. This CDR3 spans 15 amino acids. The CDR3 reads CASSVGGTNTGELFF. In DNA form, the CDR3 reads TGTGCCAGCAGCGTAGGGGGGACTAACACCGGGGAGCTGTTTTTT. Drawing the rest from reference TRBV9 and TRBJ2-2, the complete variable domain is DSGVTQTPKHLITATGQRVTLRCSPRSGDLSVYWYQQSLDQGLQFLIQYYNGEERAKGNILERFSAQQFPDLHSELNLSSLELGDSALYFCASSVGGTNTGELFFGEGSRLTVL.

The V gene is TRBV6-5, the J gene TRBJ1-2, with 9 positions matching TRBD1. The CDR3 covers 16 residues. Germline V gene data show CDR1 as MNHEY and CDR2 as SVGAGI. Trimming cost V 2 bases and J 3 bases; bases outside gene matches: 7. CDR3 DNA: TGTGCCAGCAGTTACGGGACAGGGAGAGGCTACTATGGCTACACCTTC. It translates to CASSYGTGRGYYGYTF.

The genes are TRBV28 and TRBJ1-6; possible D gene TRBD1, 5 bases. The CDR3 is 13 residues long. V gave up 5 bases and J gave up 12 bases, with 14 bases separating them. CDR1 and CDR2 (germline): MDHEN, SYDVKM. CDR3 in amino acids: CASSGGSFIPLHF. The DNA for the CDR3 is TGTGCCAGCAGTGGGGGGAGCTTCATACCCCTCCACTTT.

In the case of this clone: The sample holds other DNA sequences that translate to the same CDR3. The V call is TRBV30, the J call TRBJ1-5; a possible D gene is TRBD1 (6 bases). The CDR3 is 13 amino acids. Trimming left V 1 base short and J 3 bases short, with 7 bases between. Germline CDR1 is GTSNPN and CDR2 is SVGIG (reference sequence). The CDR3 spells CAWSAGDNQPQHF. The CDR3 region has the DNA TGTGCCTGGAGTGCAGGGGACAATCAGCCCCAGCATTTT.

This chain uses TRBV9 with TRBJ2-5, with a possible D match to TRBD1 (6 bases). Germline CDR1 SGDLS, CDR2 YYNGEE. V was trimmed by 0 bases and J by 5 bases, leaving 14 bases between them. This CDR3 contains 15 residues. Written as DNA, the CDR3 is TGTGCCAGCAGCGTAGACGTGACAGGTTACGAGACCCAGTACTTC. The encoded protein is CASSVDVTGYETQYF.

This clone was recorded only once. The rearrangement uses TRBV2 and TRBJ1-1; D unclear. V lost 7 bases to trimming and J lost 11 bases, with 8 bases between them. The CDR3 covers 9 residues. From germline, CDR1 is SNHLY and CDR2 FYNNEI. The CDR3 reads CASIYPAFF. The DNA for the CDR3 is TGTGCCAGCATCTACCCGGCTTTCTTT.

CDR3 DNA: TGTGCCAGCTCACCATTATCCGTGGCAGGGCTAAACTCTGGAAACACCATATATTTT. This codes for CASSPLSVAGLNSGNTIYF. The chain carries TRBV18 and TRBJ1-3; D possibly corresponds to TRBD1 (5 bases). V was cut by 2 bases and J by 0 bases, with 20 bases left in between. This CDR3 is built from 19 residues. Germline CDR1 and CDR2: KGHSH and LQKENI. The full variable domain, rest sourced from reference TRBV18 and TRBJ1-3, is NAGVMQNPRHLVRRRGQEARLRCSPMKGHSHVYWYRQLPEEGLKFMVYLQKENIIDESGMPKERFSAEFPKEGPSILRIQQVVRGDSAAYFCASSPLSVAGLNSGNTIYFGEGSWLTVV.

This chain uses TRBV6-2 or TRBV6-3 with TRBJ1-6, with 7 bases identical to TRBD1. The V gene end was trimmed by 6 bases and the J gene end by 10 bases; junction bases not matched to a gene: 9. This CDR3 has 14 amino acids. Germline V lookup: CDR1 MNHEY, CDR2 SVGEGT. The CDR3 spells CASSPTGRHSPLHF. The CDR3 coding sequence is TGTGCCAGCAGCCCGACAGGGAGGCACTCACCCCTCCACTTT.

The count of this clone is one. The chain joins TRBV30 to TRBJ1-6; possible D gene TRBD1, 6 bases. The germline V gene has CDR1 GTSNPN and CDR2 SVGIG (reference sequence). The CDR3 is made up of 16 amino acids. Trimming removed 3 bases from V and 6 bases from J, with 18 bases in between. This CDR3 is CAWRVQGPPPNSPLHF. The CDR3 nucleotides read TGTGCCTGGAGGGTACAGGGACCACCCCCTAATTCACCCCTCCACTTT.

The rearrangement uses TRBV5-1 and TRBJ2-1, with 7 nucleotides matching TRBD2. Germline assignment: CDR1 SGHRS and CDR2 YFSETQ. V was pared by 7 bases and J by 4 bases, with 5 bases of the junction left unmatched. The CDR3 runs to 13 residues. The DNA for the CDR3 is TGCGCCAGCGGCGCGGGGGTATACAATGAGCAGTTCTTC. Its protein is CASGAGVYNEQFF.

The chain is built from TRBV19 and TRBJ1-5; 10 bases map to TRBD1. The CDR3 is made up of 13 amino acids. V dropped 6 bases and J dropped 11; count of bases not matched to a gene: 7. Germline V gene lookup returns CDR1 LNHDA and CDR2 SQIVND (reference sequence). The CDR3 protein is CASSRGQGNAQHF. The DNA of the CDR3 is TGTGCCAGTAGCCGGGGACAGGGGAATGCCCAGCATTTT.

The chain couples TRBV2 to TRBJ2-2; 8 bases map to TRBD1. Germline trimming cut 10 bases from V and 4 bases from J; bases unmatched to any gene: 5. CDR3 length: 13 residues. Germline loops: CDR1 SNHLY, CDR2 FYNNEI. The CDR3 is CAIRQGFTGELFF. In nucleotides, the CDR3 is TGTGCCATTCGACAGGGGTTCACCGGGGAGCTGTTTTTT.

This clone has just one count. The chain is built from TRBV10-1 and TRBJ2-7; TRBD2 agrees at 13 bases. This CDR3 is built from 15 residues. Trimming took 4 bases from V and 6 from J; bases not matched to a gene: 6. CDR1 WNHNN and CDR2 SYGVQD come from the germline V gene (reference sequence). Written as DNA, the CDR3 is TGCGCCAGCAGTGGAGGGACTAGCGGGGAGGCCGAGCAGTACTTC. Translation gives CASSGGTSGEAEQYF.

The chain combines TRBV11-1 with TRBJ1-1; D is ambiguous. The CDR3 has 11 residues. Trimming removed 6 bases from V and 7 bases from J, with 9 bases in between. Germline V gives CDR1 SGHAT, CDR2 FQDESV (reference sequence). The CDR3 protein is CASRGIIEAFF. Written as DNA, the CDR3 is TGTGCCAGCAGGGGCATTATTGAAGCTTTCTTT.

The chain links TRBV18 to TRBJ1-4, with TRBD1 matching over 8 bases. The CDR3 loop spans 14 amino acids. The J segment lost 5 bases and the V segment lost 5 bases, leaving 4 bases of the junction unmatched. Germline loops: CDR1 KGHSH, CDR2 LQKENI. The CDR3 is CASSSRGPNEKLFF. CDR3 nucleotide sequence: TGTGCCAGCTCATCCAGGGGGCCGAATGAAAAACTGTTTTTT.

V gene TRBV27 combines with J gene TRBJ2-7, with a tentative D call TRBD2 (7 bases). The CDR3 runs to 16 residues. V was clipped by 5 bases and J by 3 bases, with 20 bases between them. Looked up from germline, CDR1 is MNHEY and CDR2 is SMNVEV (reference sequence). CDR3 DNA: TGTGCCAGCAGTCTCGTCGGGGGGCGCTCCTTCTACGAGCAGTACTTC. Translated: CASSLVGGRSFYEQYF.

This clone appeared a single time. The chain combines TRBV18 with TRBJ1-1; 7 bases are shared with TRBD1. The V gene end was trimmed by 5 bases and the J gene end by 5 bases; junction bases not matched to a gene: 5. Germline CDR1 reads KGHSH; CDR2 reads LQKENI. This CDR3 spans 13 amino acids. The CDR3 bases are TGTGCCAGCTCATTGACAGGGTTGACTGAAGCTTTCTTT. It codes for CASSLTGLTEAFF.

V and J are TRBV7-2 and TRBJ2-2, with a weak D call TRBD2 (5 bases). Looked up from germline, CDR1 is SGHTA and CDR2 is FQGNSA. Trimming left V 5 bases short and J 7 bases short, with 11 bases between. The CDR3 has 13 amino acids. The CDR3 is CASSPLGVGELFF. CDR3 nucleotides: TGTGCCAGCAGCCCACTAGGTGTCGGGGAGCTGTTTTTT.

The chain joins TRBV5-6 to TRBJ1-4, with D maybe TRBD1 (5 bases). Between the trimmed V and J ends, which lost 0 bases and 8 bases, there was a span of 11 bases. The CDR3 contains 14 residues. Germline loops: CDR1 SGHDT, CDR2 YYEEEE. The CDR3 nucleotides read TGTGCCAGCAGCTTGGACGGGGGAGGGGAAAAACTGTTTTTT. Translation gives CASSLDGGGEKLFF.

This chain links TRBV27 with TRBJ1-2; the D gene is possibly TRBD1 (6 bases). Trimming pared 5 bases from V and 8 bases from J, leaving 21 bases between. This CDR3 is 15 amino acids long. CDR1 and CDR2 from the germline V gene are MNHEY and SMNVEV (reference sequence). The CDR3 protein is CASSLTPGPRGGYTF. The CDR3 bases are TGTGCCAGCAGTCTAACGCCGGGGCCAAGGGGGGGCTACACCTTC.

The V call is TRBV6-2 or TRBV6-3, the J call TRBJ1-1, with TRBD1 identical over 7 bases. The germline V gene has CDR1 MNHEY and CDR2 SVGEGT. Trimming removed 0 bases from V and 2 bases from J; junction bases left unmatched: 6. This CDR3 has 16 amino acids. The CDR3 coding sequence is TGTGCCAGCAGTTACTCTCCGGGACAGCTAAACACTGAAGCTTTCTTT. It codes for CASSYSPGQLNTEAFF.

The V and J genes are TRBV2 and TRBJ1-2; 8 bases match TRBD1. Trimming took 7 bases from V and 4 from J; bases not matched to a gene: 8. The length of the CDR3 is 14 residues. CDR1 and CDR2 (germline): SNHLY, FYNNEI. The CDR3 is CASKSGTGLYGYTF. The CDR3 DNA reads as TGTGCCAGCAAATCTGGGACAGGTCTCTATGGCTACACCTTC.

This clone was observed once. V gene TRBV28 combines with J gene TRBJ2-7, with 9 bases that match TRBD1. With 5 bases clipped from V and 2 bases from J, the junction kept 7 bases outside the gene matches. The CDR3 extends over 15 amino acids. Germline CDR1 MDHEN, CDR2 SYDVKM. DNA for the CDR3: TGTGCCAGCAGTCCAAGGACAGGGGTAACCTACGAGCAGTACTTC. Its protein is CASSPRTGVTYEQYF.